This TCR beta chain originates from a study of CD8+ T cells in alopecia areata. Study as a whole: Treated patients received oral tofacitinib, 5 to 10 mg twice daily. Treated patients' severity was scored by percentage of affected scalp area. Broader study findings: More clonal than normal scalp was lesional scalp, particularly alopecia totalis/universalis. While tofacitinib was given, many expanded lesional clones persisted in scalp and blood.

Regarding treatment: oral pan-JAK inhibitor, 5-10 mg twice daily. Sequencing relied on a cDNA template that was reverse transcribed from extracted RNA. Method: immunoSEQ multiplex PCR; TCRdb's copy keeps in-frame clones and lacks some. Of about 190,000 clones listed, around 60% are singletons. The V segment lost 8 bases and the J segment 6 bases; nucleotides outside the gene matches: 7. Germline CDR1 and CDR2: MNHEY and SVGAGI. The CDR3 is made up of 14 amino acids. As for this clone: Its target is not known.

The chain combines TRBV6-5 with TRBJ2-2; 9 positions agree with TRBD1. Sequencing was performed on CD4+ T cells sorted from blood, taken between weeks 47 and 50, from a patient treated with tofacitinib. The sequence was obtained from a human donor with alopecia areata. Here the CDR3 DNA reads TGTGCCAGCCAAGACAGGGGGTCGGCCGGGGAGCTGTTTTTT. Translated: CASQDRGSAGELFF.